This TCR beta chain was obtained from a study of cytomegalovirus exposure and HLA in healthy donors. Study-wide points: Among TCR beta chains, those listed as cytomegalovirus-associated numbered under 200. Further analysis was carried out later, and it showed several of the most significant clusters appearing linked to common viral pathogens.

In the case of this clone: Its antigen is unknown.

Despite likely unrecorded immune exposures, the donors were nominally healthy at the time of sampling. The PCR had 60 Vbeta and 13 Jbeta primers. Only in-frame clones appear in the TCRdb table, and some are missing; sequencing was by immunoSEQ multiplex PCR. This repertoire shows around 140,000 clones, about 80% found once; its top ten account for approximately 9.7%. This CDR3 has 16 amino acids. The ends lost 6 bases at V and 9 bases at J; junction bases unmatched: 16. Germline V gives CDR1 MDHEN, CDR2 SYDVKM. The sequenced material came from PBMCs. The TCR originated in an older woman in good health and CMV-seropositive. The rearrangement links TRBV28 to TRBJ2-5; 10 bases map to TRBD2. The CDR3 region is CASSSLGQAGGLSQYF. In nucleotides, the CDR3 is TGTGCCAGCAGCTCCTTGGGTCAAGCGGGAGGGCTGTCCCAGTACTTC.